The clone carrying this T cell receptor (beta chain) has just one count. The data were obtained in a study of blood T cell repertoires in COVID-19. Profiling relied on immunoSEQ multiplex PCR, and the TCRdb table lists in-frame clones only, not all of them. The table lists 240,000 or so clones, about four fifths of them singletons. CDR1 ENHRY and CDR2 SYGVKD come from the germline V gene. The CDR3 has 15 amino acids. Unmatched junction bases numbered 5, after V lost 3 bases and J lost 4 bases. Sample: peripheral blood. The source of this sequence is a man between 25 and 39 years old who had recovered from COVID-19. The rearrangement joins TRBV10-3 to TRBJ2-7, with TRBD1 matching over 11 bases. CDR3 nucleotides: TGTGCCATCAGTGACCCGGGACAGGGGGAATACGAGCAGTACTTC. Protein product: CAISDPGQGEYEQYF.